This paragraph reports one TCR beta chain. No antigen is known for it. The data were taken from a study of cytomegalovirus exposure and HLA in healthy donors. General study results and limits: It emerged from a later analysis that several of the most significant clusters appeared to be linked to common viral pathogens.

V shed 4 bases and J 3 bases; nucleotides not matched to a gene: 5. The CDR3 runs to 14 residues. Looked up from germline, CDR1 is SGHRS and CDR2 is YFSETQ. This PCR relied on a set of 60 Vbeta primers and 13 Jbeta primers. Repertoires were generated with immunoSEQ multiplex PCR, while TCRdb's copy carries only in-frame clones and drops some. Altogether about 160,000 clones are present, about 80% being singletons, with the ten largest covering roughly 1.9%. The sequencing input was PBMCs. This TCR derives from a man aged 35 to 55 in good health and CMV-seronegative. J is TRBJ2-5 and V is TRBV5-1; 8 bases fit TRBD2. In DNA, the CDR3 is TGCGCCAGCAGCCTTAGCGGGATGAAAGAGACCCAGTACTTC. The encoded protein is CASSLSGMKETQYF.